This T cell receptor (beta chain) was captured by sequencing in a study of blood T cell repertoires in COVID-19. Across the study: COVID-19 samples collected from the United States, Italy and Spain covered acute and convalescent phases. T cells, B-cell-depleted T cells, or PBMCs supplied cDNA or gDNA.

The V segment lost 11 bases and the J segment 4 bases; nucleotides outside the gene matches: 7. CDR3 size: 13 residues. CDR1 is MNHEY, CDR2 SVGAGI, per germline. Authors' data handling: It was from reference gene primer amplification that nucleated cell counts were estimated. Only in-frame clones appear in the TCRdb table, and some are missing; sequencing was by immunoSEQ multiplex PCR. Clone size and the V and J calls come from that table; the DNA yielded D and trimming. The sample comprises approximately 230,000 clones, roughly 89% of which are singletons, and around 2% rests with the top ten. The chain employs TRBV6-5 and TRBJ2-2, with TRBD1 identical over 7 bases. Sequencing used peripheral blood. This receptor was taken from a man aged 25-45 years who had recovered from COVID-19. The DNA of the CDR3 is TGTGCCGCTGGGGACAGCATCACCGGGGAGCTGTTTTTT. It is translated as CAAGDSITGELFF.